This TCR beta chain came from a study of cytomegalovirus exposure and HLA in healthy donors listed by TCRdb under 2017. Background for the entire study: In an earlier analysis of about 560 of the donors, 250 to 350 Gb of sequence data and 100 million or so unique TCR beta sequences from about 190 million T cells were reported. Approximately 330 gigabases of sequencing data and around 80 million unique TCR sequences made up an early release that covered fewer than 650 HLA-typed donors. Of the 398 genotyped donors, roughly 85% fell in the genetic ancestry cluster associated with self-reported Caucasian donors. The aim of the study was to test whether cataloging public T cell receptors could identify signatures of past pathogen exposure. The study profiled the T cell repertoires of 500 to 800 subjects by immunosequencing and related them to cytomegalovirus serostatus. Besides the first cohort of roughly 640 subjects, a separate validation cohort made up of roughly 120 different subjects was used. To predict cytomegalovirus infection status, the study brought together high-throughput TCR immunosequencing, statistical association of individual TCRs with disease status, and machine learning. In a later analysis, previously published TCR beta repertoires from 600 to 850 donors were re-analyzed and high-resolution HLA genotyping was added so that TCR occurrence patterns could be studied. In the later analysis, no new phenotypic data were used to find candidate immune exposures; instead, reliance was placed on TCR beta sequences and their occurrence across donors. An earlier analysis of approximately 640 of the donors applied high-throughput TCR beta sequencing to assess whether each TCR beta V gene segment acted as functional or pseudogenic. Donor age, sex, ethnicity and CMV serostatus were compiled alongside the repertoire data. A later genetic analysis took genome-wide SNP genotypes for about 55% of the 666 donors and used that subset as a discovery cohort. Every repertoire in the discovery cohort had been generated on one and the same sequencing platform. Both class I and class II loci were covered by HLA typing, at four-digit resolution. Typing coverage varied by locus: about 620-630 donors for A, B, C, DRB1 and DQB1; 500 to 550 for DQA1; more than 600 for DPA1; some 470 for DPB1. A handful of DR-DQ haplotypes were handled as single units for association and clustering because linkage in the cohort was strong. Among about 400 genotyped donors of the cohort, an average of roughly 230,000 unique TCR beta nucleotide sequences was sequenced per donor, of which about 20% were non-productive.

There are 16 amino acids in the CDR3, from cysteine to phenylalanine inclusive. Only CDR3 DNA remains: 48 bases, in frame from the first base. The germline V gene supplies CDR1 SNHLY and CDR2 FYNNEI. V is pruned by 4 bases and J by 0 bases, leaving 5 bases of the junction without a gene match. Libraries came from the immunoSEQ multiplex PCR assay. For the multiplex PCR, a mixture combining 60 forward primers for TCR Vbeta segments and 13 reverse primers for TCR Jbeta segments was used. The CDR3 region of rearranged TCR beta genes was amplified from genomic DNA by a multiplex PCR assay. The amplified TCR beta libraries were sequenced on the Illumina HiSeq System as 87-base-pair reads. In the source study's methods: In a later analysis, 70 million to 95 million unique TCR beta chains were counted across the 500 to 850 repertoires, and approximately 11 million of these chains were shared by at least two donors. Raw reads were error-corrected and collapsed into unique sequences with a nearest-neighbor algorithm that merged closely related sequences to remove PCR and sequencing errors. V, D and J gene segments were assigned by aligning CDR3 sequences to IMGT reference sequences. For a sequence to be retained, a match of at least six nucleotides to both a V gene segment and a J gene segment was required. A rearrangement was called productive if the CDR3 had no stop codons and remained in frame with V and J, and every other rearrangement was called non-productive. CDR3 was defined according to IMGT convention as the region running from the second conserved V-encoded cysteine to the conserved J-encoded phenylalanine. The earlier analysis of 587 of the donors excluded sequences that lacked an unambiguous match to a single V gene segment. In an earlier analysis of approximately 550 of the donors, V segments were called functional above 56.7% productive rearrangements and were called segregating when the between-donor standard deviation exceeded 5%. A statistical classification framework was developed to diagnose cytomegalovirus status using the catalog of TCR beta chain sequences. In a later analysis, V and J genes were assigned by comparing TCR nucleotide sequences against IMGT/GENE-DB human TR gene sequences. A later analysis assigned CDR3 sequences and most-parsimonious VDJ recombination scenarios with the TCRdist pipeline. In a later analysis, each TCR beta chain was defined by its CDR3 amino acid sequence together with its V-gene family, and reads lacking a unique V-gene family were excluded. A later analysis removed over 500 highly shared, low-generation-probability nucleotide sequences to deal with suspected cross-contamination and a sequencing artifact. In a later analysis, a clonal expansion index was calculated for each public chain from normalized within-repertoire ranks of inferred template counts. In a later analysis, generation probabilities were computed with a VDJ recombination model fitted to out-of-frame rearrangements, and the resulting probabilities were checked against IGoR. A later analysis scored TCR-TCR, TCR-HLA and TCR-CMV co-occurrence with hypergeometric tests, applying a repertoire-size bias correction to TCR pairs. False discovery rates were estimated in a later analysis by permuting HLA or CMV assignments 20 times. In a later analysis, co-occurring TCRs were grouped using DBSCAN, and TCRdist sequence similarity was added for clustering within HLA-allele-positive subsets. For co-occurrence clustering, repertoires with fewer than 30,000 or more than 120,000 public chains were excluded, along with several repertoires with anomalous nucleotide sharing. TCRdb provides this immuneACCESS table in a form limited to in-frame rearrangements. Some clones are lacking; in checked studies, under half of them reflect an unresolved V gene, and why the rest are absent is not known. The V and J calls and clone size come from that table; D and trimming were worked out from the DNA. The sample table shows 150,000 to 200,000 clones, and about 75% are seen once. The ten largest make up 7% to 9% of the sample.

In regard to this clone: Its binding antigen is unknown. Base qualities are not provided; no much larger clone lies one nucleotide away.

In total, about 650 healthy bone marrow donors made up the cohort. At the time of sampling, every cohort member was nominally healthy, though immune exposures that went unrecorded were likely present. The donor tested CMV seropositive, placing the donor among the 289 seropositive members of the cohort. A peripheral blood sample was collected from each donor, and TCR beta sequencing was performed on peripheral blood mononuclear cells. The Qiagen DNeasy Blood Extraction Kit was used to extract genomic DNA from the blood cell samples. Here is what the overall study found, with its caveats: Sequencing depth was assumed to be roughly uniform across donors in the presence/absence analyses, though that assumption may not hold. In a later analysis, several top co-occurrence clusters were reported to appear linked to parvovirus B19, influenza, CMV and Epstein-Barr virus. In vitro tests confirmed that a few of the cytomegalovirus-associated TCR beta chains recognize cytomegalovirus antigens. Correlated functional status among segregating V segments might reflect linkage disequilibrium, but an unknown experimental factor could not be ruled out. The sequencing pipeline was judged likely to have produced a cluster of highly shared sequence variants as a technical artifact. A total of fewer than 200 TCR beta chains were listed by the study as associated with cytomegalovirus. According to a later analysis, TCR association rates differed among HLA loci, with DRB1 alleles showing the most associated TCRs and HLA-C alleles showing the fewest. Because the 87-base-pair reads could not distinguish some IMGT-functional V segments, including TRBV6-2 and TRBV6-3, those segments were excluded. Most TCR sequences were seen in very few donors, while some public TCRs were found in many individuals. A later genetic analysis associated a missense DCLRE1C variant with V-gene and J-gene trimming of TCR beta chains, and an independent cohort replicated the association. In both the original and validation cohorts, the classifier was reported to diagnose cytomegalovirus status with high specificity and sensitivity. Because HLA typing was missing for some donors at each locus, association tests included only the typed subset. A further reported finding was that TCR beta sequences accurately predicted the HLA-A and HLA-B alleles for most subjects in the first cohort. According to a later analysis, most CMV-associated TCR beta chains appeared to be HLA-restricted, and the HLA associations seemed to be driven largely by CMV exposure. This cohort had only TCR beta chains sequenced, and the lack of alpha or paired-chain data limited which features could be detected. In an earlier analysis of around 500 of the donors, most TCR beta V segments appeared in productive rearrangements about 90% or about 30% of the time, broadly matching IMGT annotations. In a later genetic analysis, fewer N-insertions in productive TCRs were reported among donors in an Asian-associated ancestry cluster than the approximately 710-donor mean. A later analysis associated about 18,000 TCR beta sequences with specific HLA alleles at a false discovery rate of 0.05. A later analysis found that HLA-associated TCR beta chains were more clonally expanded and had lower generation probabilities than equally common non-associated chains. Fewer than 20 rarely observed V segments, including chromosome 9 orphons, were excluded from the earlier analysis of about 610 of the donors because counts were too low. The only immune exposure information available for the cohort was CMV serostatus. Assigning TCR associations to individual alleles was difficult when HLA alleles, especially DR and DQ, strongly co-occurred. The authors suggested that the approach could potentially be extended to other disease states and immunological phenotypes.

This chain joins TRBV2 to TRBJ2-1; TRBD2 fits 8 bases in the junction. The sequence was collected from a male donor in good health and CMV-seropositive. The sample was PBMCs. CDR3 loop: CASSGVGGVSYNEQFF. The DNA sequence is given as TGTGCCAGCAGTGGGGTCGGGGGGGTCTCCTACAATGAGCAGTTCTTC.